The 23 T cell receptor beta chains below were found in one sample sequenced in a study of blood T cell repertoires in COVID-19. Clones were sequenced by immunoSEQ multiplex PCR, and TCRdb holds only the in-frame ones, with some missing. The sample contains about 300,000 clones, approximately 85% of which appear only once. The sequenced sample was peripheral blood. The receptors stem from a man aged 18 to 30 with active or convalescent COVID-19.

V usage is TRBV5-1 and J usage is TRBJ2-1; 11 bases agree with TRBD2. The CDR3 totals 16 residues. Per the germline V gene, CDR1 is SGHRS and CDR2 is YFSETQ. Trimming cost V 6 bases and J 6 bases; bases outside gene matches: 11. CDR3: CASKPPGLAGGNEQFF. CDR3 DNA sequence: TGCGCCAGCAAACCCCCGGGGCTAGCGGGGGGCAATGAGCAGTTCTTC.

V usage is TRBV5-1 and J usage is TRBJ2-1; 9 nucleotides agree with TRBD2. J lost 5 bases, V lost 0 bases, and 6 bases had no gene match. CDR3 size: 16 residues. CDR1 and CDR2 from the germline V gene are SGHRS and YFSETQ. The CDR3 coding sequence is TGCGCCAGCAGCTTGGGTGGGACTAGCAGCAACAATGAGCAGTTCTTC. It codes for CASSLGGTSSNNEQFF.

The chain links TRBV19 to TRBJ2-2; D is unclear. The V gene lost 3 bases and the J gene lost 4 bases, with 15 bases spanning the gap. This CDR3 comprises 16 residues. The germline V gene encodes CDR1 LNHDA and CDR2 SQIVND (reference sequence). The CDR3 nucleotides are TGTGCCAGTAGTATGGCCCCCGGCGGTGGCACCGGGGAGCTGTTTTTT. Translation: CASSMAPGGGTGELFF.

V is TRBV6-4 and J is TRBJ1-5, with D possibly being TRBD1 (6 bases). The CDR3 consists of 15 residues. Germline V gene data show CDR1 as MRHNA and CDR2 as SNTAGT. Trimming pared 6 bases from V and 6 bases from J, leaving 18 bases between. The CDR3 loop reads CASRLTSQGGQPQHF. The CDR3 DNA reads as TGTGCCAGCAGGCTGACGTCACAGGGTGGTCAGCCCCAGCATTTT.

This chain uses TRBV9 with TRBJ2-3, with D perhaps matching TRBD2 (6 bases). Trimming took off 4 bases at V and 1 base at J, with 13 bases between the two ends. Germline CDR1 SGDLS, CDR2 YYNGEE. This CDR3 comprises 15 residues. The CDR3 DNA reads as TGTGCCAGCAGCCCTGGCCCGGGGGGCACAGATACGCAGTATTTT. It encodes CASSPGPGGTDTQYF.

The chain joins TRBV13 to TRBJ1-1; possible D gene TRBD1, 6 bases. CDR3 size: 17 residues. Germline V gene sequence: CDR1 PRHDT, CDR2 FYEKMQ (reference sequence). V shed 3 bases and J shed 0 bases, with 17 bases lying between them. CDR3 nucleotide sequence: TGTGCCAGCAGCTTCCAAGGTCTAGGGACACTGAACACTGAAGCTTTCTTT. Its protein product is CASSFQGLGTLNTEAFF.

This sequence joins TRBV18 and TRBJ2-5; 7 nucleotides agree with TRBD2. Looked up from germline, CDR1 is KGHSH and CDR2 is LQKENI. CDR3 length: 14 residues. Trimming at V came to 4 bases and at J to 8 bases, leaving 10 bases not matched to a gene. CDR3 amino acids: CASSQRTGGFTQYF. The CDR3 DNA follows: TGTGCCAGCTCACAAAGGACGGGGGGATTTACCCAGTACTTC.

The J gene is TRBJ2-1, the V gene TRBV28, with a tentative D call TRBD1 (6 bases). There are 17 residues in the CDR3. Germline V CDR1 and CDR2: MDHEN, SYDVKM. With 4 bases removed from V and 5 bases from J, the gap between germline ends came to 21 bases. CDR3 sequence reads: CASSSRDNVQAHNEQFF. DNA for the CDR3: TGTGCCAGCAGTTCCCGGGACAACGTTCAAGCCCACAATGAGCAGTTCTTC.

The V and J genes are TRBV3-1 (or the pseudogene TRBV3-2) and TRBJ2-7; D not resolved. CDR1 and CDR2 (germline): LGHDT, YNNKEL (reference sequence). Trimming removed 3 bases at V and 5 bases at J, with 8 bases between. The CDR3 sequence is 12 residues long. As DNA, the CDR3 is TGTGCCAGCAGCCATTCTCCCCACGAGCAGTACTTC. It yields the protein CASSHSPHEQYF.

The genes are TRBV4-3 and TRBJ1-4, with TRBD1 as a possible D gene (5 bases). Germline CDR1 LGHNA, CDR2 YSLEER. V lost 1 base and J lost 2, with 11 bases in between. The CDR3 consists of 16 residues. As DNA, the CDR3 is TGCGCCAGCAGCCAAGGTATCAGGGCCACTAATGAAAAACTGTTTTTT. This codes for CASSQGIRATNEKLFF.

V usage is TRBV29-1 and J usage is TRBJ1-2, with TRBD1 identical over 12 bases. V lost 6 bases to trimming and J lost 3 bases; unmatched junction nucleotides: 8. Germline CDR1 SQVTM, CDR2 ANQGSEA. The CDR3 has 15 residues. The CDR3 region has the DNA TGCAGCGTCCAAGGGGGGACAGGGGGCCACTATGGCTACACCTTC. It encodes CSVQGGTGGHYGYTF.

The chain employs TRBV19 and TRBJ1-1; D might be TRBD1 (6 bases). Germline V gives CDR1 LNHDA, CDR2 SQIVND (reference sequence). CDR3 size: 14 residues. The V end was cut by 3 bases, the J end by 4 bases, with 12 bases between. The chain's CDR3 is CASSMQGMSTEAFF. The DNA for the CDR3 is TGTGCCAGTAGTATGCAGGGGATGAGCACTGAAGCTTTCTTT.

This clone occurred once. The chain couples TRBV3-1 (or the pseudogene TRBV3-2) to TRBJ1-1; perhaps TRBD1 as D (5 bases). The V gene's germline CDR1 is LGHDT and CDR2 YNNKEL (reference sequence). The CDR3 has 11 amino acids. V shed 8 bases and J shed 5 bases, with 9 bases lying between them. For the CDR3, the DNA is TGTGCCAGCGGTCGGGGGACTGAAGCTTTCTTT. Its protein product is CASGRGTEAFF.

This chain links TRBV7-3 with TRBJ2-3, with no clear D. The CDR3 is made up of 12 amino acids. V lost 5 bases to trimming and J lost 1 base, with 4 bases between them. CDR1 SGHTA and CDR2 FQGTGA come from the germline V gene. CDR3 nucleotide sequence: TGTGCCAGCAGCCCGGGCACAGATACGCAGTATTTT. Its translation: CASSPGTDTQYF.

This clone was recorded once. This rearrangement joins TRBV14 to TRBJ2-1; no clear D. V was pared by 1 base and J by 3 bases, with 10 bases between. Germline loops: CDR1 SGHDN, CDR2 FVKESK. The CDR3 contains 15 residues. The CDR3 nucleotides read TGTGCCAGCAGCCAAGTTCCCAGTTACTACAATGAGCAGTTCTTC. This sequence encodes CASSQVPSYYNEQFF.

The chain carries TRBV27 and TRBJ1-2; D is perhaps TRBD1 (5 bases). Germline lookup yields CDR1 MNHEY and CDR2 SMNVEV (reference sequence). Trimming stripped 1 base from V and 0 bases from J, with 27 bases between. This CDR3 comprises 21 residues. CDR3 sequence reads: CASSLYGGFGGEIQANYGYTF. The CDR3 DNA reads TGTGCCAGCAGTTTATACGGTGGTTTCGGAGGGGAGATACAAGCTAACTATGGCTACACCTTC.

J is TRBJ2-2 and V is TRBV5-5, with 9 bases fitting TRBD1. The CDR3 contains 17 residues. The V and J ends lost 8 bases and 2 bases, in that order; junction bases with no gene match: 13. Germline-derived CDR1 and CDR2 are SGHKS and YYEKEE (reference sequence). CDR3 in amino acids: CASLGQGYIFNTGELFF. The CDR3 nucleotides read TGTGCCAGTTTGGGACAGGGATACATCTTCAACACCGGGGAGCTGTTTTTT.

This clone was seen only once. The chain carries TRBV4-1 and TRBJ2-1; D unclear. The ends were cut back, 3 bases at V and 13 bases at J, with 16 bases in the middle. The CDR3 contains 13 residues. Germline lookup yields CDR1 MGHRA and CDR2 YSYEKL. CDR3 protein: CASSQESLLYQFF. For the CDR3, the DNA is TGCGCCAGCAGCCAGGAGTCCCTGCTTTACCAGTTCTTC.

The genes are TRBV11-2 and TRBJ2-2; TRBD2 matches 12 bases. V was clipped by 5 bases and J by 6 bases; unmatched bases: 4. This CDR3 has 15 amino acids. Germline V gives CDR1 SGHAT, CDR2 FQNNGV. The CDR3 bases are TGTGCCAGCAGCCCGGGACTAGCGGGCTCCGGGGAGCTGTTTTTT. Translating it yields CASSPGLAGSGELFF.

The chain carries TRBV5-4 and TRBJ2-6; TRBD1 agrees at 8 bases. Germline CDR1 reads SGHNT; CDR2 reads YYREEE (reference sequence). The CDR3 extends over 17 amino acids. With V trimmed by 3 bases and J by 4 bases, 9 bases remained unmatched. CDR3: CASSYRDRSLGANVLTF. The CDR3 DNA sequence: TGTGCCAGCAGCTACCGGGACAGGTCTCTCGGGGCCAACGTCCTGACTTTC. Using reference TRBV5-4 and TRBJ2-6 for the parts outside the CDR3, the full variable domain is ETGVTQSPTHLIKTRGQQVTLRCSSQSGHNTVSWYQQALGQGPQFIFQYYREEENGRGNFPPRFSGLQFPNYSSELNVNALELDDSALYLCASSYRDRSLGANVLTFGAGSRLTVL.

The V call is TRBV6-5, the J call TRBJ2-2; TRBD2 matches at 7 bases. The CDR3 covers 14 residues. CDR1 is MNHEY and CDR2 is SVGAGI in the germline V gene. V was pared by 5 bases and J by 5 bases, with 5 bases of the junction left unmatched. The chain's CDR3 is CASSRGGGTGELFF. The CDR3 nucleotides are TGTGCCAGCAGTCGTGGGGGGGGGACCGGGGAGCTGTTTTTT.

The chain joins TRBV19 to TRBJ1-2; 7 positions agree with TRBD1. Germline V gene sequence: CDR1 LNHDA, CDR2 SQIVND (reference sequence). The V segment lost 5 bases and the J segment 4 bases; nucleotides outside the gene matches: 7. CDR3 length: 14 residues. The DNA for the CDR3 is TGTGCCAGTAGTCCTCCGGACAGGTCCTATGGCTACACCTTC. As protein: CASSPPDRSYGYTF.

The gene calls are TRBV9 and TRBJ2-3; D is perhaps TRBD2 (6 bases). V was shortened by 2 bases and J by 4 bases, with 14 bases between the two germline ends. Germline lookup yields CDR1 SGDLS and CDR2 YYNGEE. This CDR3 is built from 15 residues. The CDR3 DNA reads as TGTGCCAGCAGCGTTTCCCAAGGAGGGTCAGATACGCAGTATTTT. It specifies CASSVSQGGSDTQYF.